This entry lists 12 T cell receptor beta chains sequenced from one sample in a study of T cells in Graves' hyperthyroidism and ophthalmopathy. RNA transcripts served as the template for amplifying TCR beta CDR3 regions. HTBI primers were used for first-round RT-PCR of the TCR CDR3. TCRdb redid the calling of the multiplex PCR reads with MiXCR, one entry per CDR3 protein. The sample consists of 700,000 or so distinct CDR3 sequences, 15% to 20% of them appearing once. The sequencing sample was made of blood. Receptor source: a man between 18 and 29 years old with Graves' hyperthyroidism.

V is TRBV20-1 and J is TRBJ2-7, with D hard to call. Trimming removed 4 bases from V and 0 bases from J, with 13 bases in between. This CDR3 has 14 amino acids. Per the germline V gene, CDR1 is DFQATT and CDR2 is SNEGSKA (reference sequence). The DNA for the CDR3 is TGCAGTGCTACTTCCGCGAGACGCTCCTACGAGCAGTACTTC. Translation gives CSATSARRSYEQYF.

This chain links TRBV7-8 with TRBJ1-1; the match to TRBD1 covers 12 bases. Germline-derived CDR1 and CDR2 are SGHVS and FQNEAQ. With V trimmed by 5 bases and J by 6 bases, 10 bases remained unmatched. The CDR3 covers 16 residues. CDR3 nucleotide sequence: TGTGCCAGCAGCCCAGGGCCGGGACAGGGGGCTTCTGAAGCTTTCTTT. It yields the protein CASSPGPGQGASEAFF.

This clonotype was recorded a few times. The CDR3 sequence is CASSYSGTNLYEQYF. The CDR3 DNA reads as TGTGCCAGCAGCTATTCCGGGACAAATCTCTACGAGCAGTACTTC. V usage is TRBV14 and J usage is TRBJ2-7, with D perhaps matching TRBD1 (6 bases). CDR1 SGHDN and CDR2 FVKESK come from the germline V gene. V dropped 5 bases and J dropped 3 bases, with 17 bases sitting between them. The CDR3 runs to 15 residues.

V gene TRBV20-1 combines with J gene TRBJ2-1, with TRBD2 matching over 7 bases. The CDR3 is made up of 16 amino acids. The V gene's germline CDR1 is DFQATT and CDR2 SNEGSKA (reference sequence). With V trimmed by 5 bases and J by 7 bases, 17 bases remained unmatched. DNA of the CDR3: TGCAGTGCTTCGACTAGCAGGCAGCGTTTAGGTAATGAGCAGTTCTTC. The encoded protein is CSASTSRQRLGNEQFF.

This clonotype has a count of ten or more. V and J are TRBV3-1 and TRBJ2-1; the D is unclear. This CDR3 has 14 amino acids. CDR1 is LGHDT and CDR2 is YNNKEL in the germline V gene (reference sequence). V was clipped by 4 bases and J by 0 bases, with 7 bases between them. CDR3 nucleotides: TGTGCCAGCAGCCCTTCGAGCTCCTACAATGAGCAGTTCTTC. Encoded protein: CASSPSSSYNEQFF.

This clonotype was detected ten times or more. The CDR3 nucleotides read TGTGCCAGCAGTCTCAGCCCAGGACTAGCGGGCACAGATACGCAGTATTTT. Residues: CASSLSPGLAGTDTQYF. The chain uses TRBV28 and TRBJ2-3; 10 bases line up with TRBD2. V lost 5 bases to trimming and J lost 1 base; unmatched junction nucleotides: 9. Germline loops: CDR1 MDHEN, CDR2 SYDVKM. The CDR3 spans 17 residues.

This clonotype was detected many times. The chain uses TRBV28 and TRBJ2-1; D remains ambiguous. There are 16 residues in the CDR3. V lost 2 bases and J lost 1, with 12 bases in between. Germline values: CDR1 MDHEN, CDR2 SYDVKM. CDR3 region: CASSLVSAESYNEQFF. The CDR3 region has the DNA TGTGCCAGCAGTTTAGTGTCGGCGGAATCCTACAATGAGCAGTTCTTC.

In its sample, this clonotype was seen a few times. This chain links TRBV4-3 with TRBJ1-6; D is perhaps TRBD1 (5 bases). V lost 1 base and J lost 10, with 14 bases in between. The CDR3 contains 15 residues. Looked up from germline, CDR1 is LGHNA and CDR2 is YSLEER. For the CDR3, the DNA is TGCGCCAGCAGCCAAGGTTCGAGCTGGGGGTCACCCCTCCACTTT. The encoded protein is CASSQGSSWGSPLHF.

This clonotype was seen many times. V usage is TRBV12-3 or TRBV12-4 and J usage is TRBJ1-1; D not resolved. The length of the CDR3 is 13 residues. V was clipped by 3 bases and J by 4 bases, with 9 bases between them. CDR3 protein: CASSLRFPTEAFF. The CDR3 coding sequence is TGTGCCAGCAGTTTGAGGTTTCCCACTGAAGCTTTCTTT.

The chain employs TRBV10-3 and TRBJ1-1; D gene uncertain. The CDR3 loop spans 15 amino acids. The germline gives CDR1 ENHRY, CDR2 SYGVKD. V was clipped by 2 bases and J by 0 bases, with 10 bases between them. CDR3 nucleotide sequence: TGTGCCATCAGTGAGAGAGAGATAATGAACACTGAAGCTTTCTTT. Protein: CAISEREIMNTEAFF.

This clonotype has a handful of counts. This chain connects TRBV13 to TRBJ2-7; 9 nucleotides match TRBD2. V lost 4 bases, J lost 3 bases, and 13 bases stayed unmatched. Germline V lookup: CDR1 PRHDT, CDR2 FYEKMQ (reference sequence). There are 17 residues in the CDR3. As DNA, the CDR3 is TGTGCCAGCAGCTCCTGGGCTAGCGGGGCGCCAAACTACGAGCAGTACTTC. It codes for CASSSWASGAPNYEQYF.

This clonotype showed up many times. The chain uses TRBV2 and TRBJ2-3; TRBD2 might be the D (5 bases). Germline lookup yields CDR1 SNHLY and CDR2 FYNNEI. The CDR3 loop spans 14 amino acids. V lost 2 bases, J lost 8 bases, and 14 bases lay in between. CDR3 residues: CASSETRDGGTQYF. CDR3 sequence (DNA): TGTGCCAGCAGTGAAACCAGAGACGGAGGTACGCAGTATTTT.